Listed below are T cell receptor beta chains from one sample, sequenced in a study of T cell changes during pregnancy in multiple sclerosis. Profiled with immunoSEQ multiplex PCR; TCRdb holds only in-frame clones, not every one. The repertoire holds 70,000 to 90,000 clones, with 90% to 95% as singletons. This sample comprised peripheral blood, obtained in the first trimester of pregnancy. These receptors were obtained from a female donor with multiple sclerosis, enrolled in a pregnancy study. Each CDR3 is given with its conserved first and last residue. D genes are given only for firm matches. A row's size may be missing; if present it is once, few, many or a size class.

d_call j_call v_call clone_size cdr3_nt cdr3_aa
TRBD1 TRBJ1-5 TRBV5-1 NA TGCGCCAGCAGCTTGGAGGGACAGGGCATTCAGCCCCAGCATTTT CASSLEGQGIQPQHF
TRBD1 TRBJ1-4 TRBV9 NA TGTGCCAGCAGCGTAGTAGGGTCTTTGGGCAGGGGGAATGAAAAACTGTTTTTT CASSVVGSLGRGNEKLFF
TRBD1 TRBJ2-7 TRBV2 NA TGTGCCACACTGATGGACTGGGACAGGGGTTACGAGCAGTACTTC CATLMDWDRGYEQYF
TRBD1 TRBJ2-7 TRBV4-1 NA TGCGCCAGCAGCCATTCTGACAGGGTAGGCGAGCAGTACTTC CASSHSDRVGEQYF
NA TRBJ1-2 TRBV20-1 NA TGCAGTGCTAGAGACGGCTATGGCTACACCTTC CSARDGYGYTF
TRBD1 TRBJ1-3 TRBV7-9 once TGTGCCAGCAGCCGCCTTGGGACAGCAACGAGGAACACCATATATTTT CASSRLGTATRNTIYF
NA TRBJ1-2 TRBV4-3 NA TGCGCCAGCAGCCAAGAGCAGGGTCCGAATGGCTATGGCTACACCTTC CASSQEQGPNGYGYTF
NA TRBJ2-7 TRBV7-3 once TGTGCCAGCAGCTTCGACGGGGTAGGGGAGCAGTACTTC CASSFDGVGEQYF
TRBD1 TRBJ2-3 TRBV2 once TGTGCCAGCAGGGGGCACAGGGGAGCAGATACGCAGTATTTT CASRGHRGADTQYF
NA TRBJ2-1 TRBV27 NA TGTGCCAGCAGGGAGCTTGCCACCTACAATGAGCAGTTCTTC CASRELATYNEQFF
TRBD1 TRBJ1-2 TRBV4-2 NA TGTGCCAGCAGCCCTCTGACAGGGTCACCCTATGGCTACACCTTC CASSPLTGSPYGYTF
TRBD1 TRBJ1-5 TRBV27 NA TGTGCCAGCAAATCCCGGGACAGTAGCAATCAGCCCCAGCATTTT CASKSRDSSNQPQHF
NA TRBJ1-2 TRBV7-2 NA TGTGCCAGCAGCCCCCTTACTAACTATGGCTACACCTTC CASSPLTNYGYTF
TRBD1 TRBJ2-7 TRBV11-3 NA TGTGCCAGCAGCTTAGACCAGGACAGGGTAACCTACGAGCAGTACTTC CASSLDQDRVTYEQYF
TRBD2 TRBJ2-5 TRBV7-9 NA TGTGCCAGCAGCCCCAGCGGGAGCCAAGAGACCCAGTACTTC CASSPSGSQETQYF
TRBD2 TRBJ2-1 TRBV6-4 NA TGTGCCAGCAGTGCCTTCCACGGGGGACTAGCGGGAGGAGAGCAGTTCTTC CASSAFHGGLAGGEQFF
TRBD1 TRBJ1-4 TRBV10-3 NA TGTGCCATCAGTGAGGGGGGACAGGGGACCGAAAAACTGTTTTTT CAISEGGQGTEKLFF
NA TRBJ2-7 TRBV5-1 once TGCGCCAGCAGCCCCGTGGGGGGTTACGAGCAGTACTTC CASSPVGGYEQYF
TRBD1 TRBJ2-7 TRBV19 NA TGTGCCAGTACCGCCGGGACAGGGAGTGACGAGCAGTACTTC CASTAGTGSDEQYF
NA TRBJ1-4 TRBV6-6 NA TGTGCCAGCAGTTACTCGAGACAGCCGGTGGGTGAAAAACTGTTTTTT CASSYSRQPVGEKLFF
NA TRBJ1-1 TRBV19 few TGTGCCAGTAAGAGAGAAGAGCAAATGAACACTGAAGCTTTCTTT CASKREEQMNTEAFF
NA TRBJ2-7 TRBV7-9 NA TGTGCCAGCAGCGCGGGACCGCTCTACGAGCAGTACTTC CASSAGPLYEQYF
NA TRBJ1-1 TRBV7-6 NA TGTGCCAGCAGCTTACCGCCGGGAGGGCTCAATGAAGCTTTCTTT CASSLPPGGLNEAFF
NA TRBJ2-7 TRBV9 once TGTGCCAGCAGCGGGTCGGGGGACCCCTCCTACGAGCAGTACTTC CASSGSGDPSYEQYF
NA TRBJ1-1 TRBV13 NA TGTGCCAGCAGCTTAGATTCGCGGAATGAAGCTTTCTTT CASSLDSRNEAFF
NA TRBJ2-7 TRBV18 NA TGTGCCAGCTCTCCCAACCAACAATACGAGCAGTACTTC CASSPNQQYEQYF
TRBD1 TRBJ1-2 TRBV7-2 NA TGTGCCAGCAGCCCCCGACAGGGTTTCTATGGCTACACCTTC CASSPRQGFYGYTF
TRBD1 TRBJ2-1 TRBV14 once TGTGCCAGCAACAGCTTAGGGAGGACAGGGCGGTACAATGAGCAGTTCTTC CASNSLGRTGRYNEQFF
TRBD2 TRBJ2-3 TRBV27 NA TGTGCCAGCAGTTTATGGGGCGGGGGGGGTAGCACAGATACGCAGTATTTT CASSLWGGGGSTDTQYF
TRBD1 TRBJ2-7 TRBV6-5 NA TGTGCCAGCAGGGTGACAGGGGGCGCGAACGAGCAGTACTTC CASRVTGGANEQYF
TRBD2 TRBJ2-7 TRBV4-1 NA TGCGCCAGCAGCCAAGAAAGGGGACTAGCGGGGGTTGGCGAGCAGTACTTC CASSQERGLAGVGEQYF
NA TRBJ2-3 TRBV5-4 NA TGTGCCAGCAGCCGACAGAGCATTTGGGCAGATACGCAGTATTTT CASSRQSIWADTQYF
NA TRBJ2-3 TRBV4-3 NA TGCGCCAGCAGCCCCGGAAAGGCCGAAAGAGGGAATACGCAGTATTTT CASSPGKAERGNTQYF
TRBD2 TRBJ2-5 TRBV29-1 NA TGCAGCGTTGGAGGAACTAGCGGCCAGACCCAGTACTTC CSVGGTSGQTQYF
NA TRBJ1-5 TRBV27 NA TGTGCCAGCAGTTTATCTAAACCGGGACTGAGGGGCAATCAGCCCCAGCATTTT CASSLSKPGLRGNQPQHF
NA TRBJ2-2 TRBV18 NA TGTGCCAGCTCACTGAGCACCGGGGAGCTGTTTTTT CASSLSTGELFF
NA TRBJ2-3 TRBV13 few TGTGCCAGCAGCCATTTCGCAGTTCACAGAACGCAGTATTTT CASSHFAVHRTQYF
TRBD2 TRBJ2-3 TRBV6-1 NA TGTGCCAGCAGTGAAGTAGCGGGAGTGGGGGGGGATACGCAGTATTTT CASSEVAGVGGDTQYF
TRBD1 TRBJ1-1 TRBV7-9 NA TGTGCCAGCAGCCTGGGACAGGGTTTGAACACTGAAGCTTTCTTT CASSLGQGLNTEAFF
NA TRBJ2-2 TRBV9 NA TGTGCCAGCAGCGTAGAGACTCCCTCCGGGGAGCTGTTTTTT CASSVETPSGELFF
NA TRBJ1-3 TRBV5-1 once TGCGCCAGCAGCCCCACTGGAAACACCATATATTTT CASSPTGNTIYF
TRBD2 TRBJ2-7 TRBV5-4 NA TGTGCCAGCAGCTCGGGGGGACTAGCGGGGTACGAGCAGTACTTC CASSSGGLAGYEQYF
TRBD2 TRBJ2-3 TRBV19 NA TGTGCCAGTAGTATTTGGGAGGGATCTAGCACAGATACGCAGTATTTT CASSIWEGSSTDTQYF
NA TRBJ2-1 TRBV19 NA TGTGCCAGTAGTATAACGGGGAGCTCCTACAATGAGCAGTTCTTC CASSITGSSYNEQFF
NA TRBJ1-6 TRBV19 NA TGTGCCAGTAGTATCACAGGGCGCGGTTCACCCCTCCACTTT CASSITGRGSPLHF
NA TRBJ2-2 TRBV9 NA TGTGCCAGCGAGAGTAGCGAGAGCGGGGAGCTGTTTTTT CASESSESGELFF
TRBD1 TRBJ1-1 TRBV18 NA TGTGCCAGCTCACTACAGGGGATGAACACTGAAGCTTTCTTT CASSLQGMNTEAFF
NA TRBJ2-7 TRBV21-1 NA TGTGCCAGCAGCCAAAAGCCCCGACAGGGGGGCTCCTACGAGCAGTACTTC CASSQKPRQGGSYEQYF
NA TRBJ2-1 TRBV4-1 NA TGCGCCAGCAGCCAAATAGCGGAGCCCTACAATGAGCAGTTCTTC CASSQIAEPYNEQFF
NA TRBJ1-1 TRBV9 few TGTGCCAGCGGAAGGGCGGGGATGAACACTGAAGCTTTCTTT CASGRAGMNTEAFF
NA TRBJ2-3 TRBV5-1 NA TGCGCCAGCAGCCGCTTAGGAGGGGGCGCGGATACGCAGTATTTT CASSRLGGGADTQYF
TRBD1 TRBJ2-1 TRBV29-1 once TGCAGCGTTTCCGGCCTACGGACAGGGAGTGATGAGCAGTTCTTC CSVSGLRTGSDEQFF
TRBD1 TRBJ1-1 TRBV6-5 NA TGTGCCAGCATCCAGACAGGGATGAACACTGAAGCTTTCTTT CASIQTGMNTEAFF
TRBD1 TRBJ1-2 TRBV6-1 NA TGTGCCACTTCGACAGGGCCCTCGAACTATGGCTACACCTTC CATSTGPSNYGYTF